The present entry profiles one T cell receptor beta chain with its context. Its matching antigen is unknown. Repertoires were generated with immunoSEQ multiplex PCR, while TCRdb's copy carries only in-frame clones and drops some. The table includes under 80,000 clones, roughly 86% detected once. The data belong to a study of OX40 agonist ivuxolimab in advanced cancers. Study as a whole: The patients received ivuxolimab by intravenous route every 2 weeks at 0.01 to 10 mg/kg. Two cutaneous melanoma patients and one hepatocellular carcinoma patient, three in all, had partial responses. General study results and limits: CD4+ and CD8+ T cells in blood underwent clonal expansion by week 6 at 0.1 to 3.0 mg/kg.

Per germline, CDR1 SNHLY and CDR2 FYNNEI. This CDR3 is 13 amino acids long. Trimming removed 2 bases from V and 0 bases from J, with 4 bases in between. The rearrangement uses TRBV2 and TRBJ1-1; D call uncertain. This receptor was obtained from an adult with an advanced solid tumor such as melanoma, head and neck, liver or kidney cancer. The starting material was CD4+ or CD8+ T cells sorted from blood, obtained in a trial of the OX40 agonist ivuxolimab. In DNA form, the CDR3 reads TGTGCCAGCAGTGAAAGTGTGAACACTGAAGCTTTCTTT. Translated, it gives CASSESVNTEAFF.